What follows are 11 T cell receptor beta chains derived from one specimen sequenced in a study of control samples from healthy donors and cancer patients. Data came from immunoSEQ multiplex PCR; TCRdb stores just in-frame clones and leaves some out. Of 70,000 to 80,000 clones listed, over 75% are singletons. The sample comprised blood. The receptors come from a woman in her forties or fifties in good health.

The chain links TRBV30 to TRBJ2-3, with D unresolved. Germline V CDR1 and CDR2: GTSNPN, SVGIG (reference sequence). V was shortened by 2 bases and J by 5 bases, with 11 bases between the two germline ends. The CDR3 sequence is 13 residues long. The CDR3 loop is CAWSRNDGDTQYF. CDR3 bases: TGTGCCTGGAGTAGAAACGATGGAGATACGCAGTATTTT.

CDR3 nucleotides: TGTGCCAGCTCACTCACGAGCTCTGGAAACACCATATATTTT. It is translated as CASSLTSSGNTIYF. The J gene is TRBJ1-3, the V gene TRBV18; no reliable D call. CDR3 length: 14 amino acids. CDR1 is KGHSH, CDR2 LQKENI, per germline. Trimming removed 4 bases at V and 0 bases at J, with 7 bases between.

This chain joins TRBV28 and TRBJ1-2, with 7 nucleotides matching TRBD1. Germline V lookup: CDR1 MDHEN, CDR2 SYDVKM. Trimming cost V 5 bases and J 8 bases; bases outside gene matches: 5. The CDR3 loop spans 12 amino acids. The chain's CDR3 is CASSGRQGGYTF. DNA for the CDR3: TGTGCCAGCAGTGGTCGACAGGGAGGCTACACCTTC.

V is TRBV3-1 (or the pseudogene TRBV3-2) and J is TRBJ2-6; no clear D. The CDR3 contains 16 residues. The V gene's germline CDR1 is LGHDT and CDR2 YNNKEL (reference sequence). V lost 1 base to trimming and J lost 0 bases, with 7 bases between them. The CDR3 loop is CASSQGQSSGANVLTF. CDR3 DNA sequence: TGTGCCAGCAGCCAAGGACAAAGCTCTGGGGCCAACGTCCTGACTTTC.

The CDR3 sequence: CASSYSGWHGYTF. The CDR3 coding sequence is TGTGCCAGCAGTTACTCGGGGTGGCATGGCTACACCTTC. V and J are TRBV6-5 and TRBJ1-2, with no clear D. The CDR3 spans 13 residues. V lost 0 bases and J 6 bases, leaving 8 bases between the germline ends. Germline values: CDR1 MNHEY, CDR2 SVGAGI.

The chain links TRBV6-5 to TRBJ1-2, with D hard to call. The CDR3 has 10 amino acids. The V end was cut by 9 bases, the J end by 0 bases, with 2 bases between. Germline V gene sequence: CDR1 MNHEY, CDR2 SVGAGI. The CDR3 loop reads CASANYGYTF. In nucleotides, the CDR3 is TGTGCCAGTGCTAACTATGGCTACACCTTC.

The V and J genes are TRBV28 and TRBJ2-3, with 9 bases matching TRBD1. The CDR3 sequence is 15 residues long. V trimming: 0 bases; J trimming: 5 bases; junction bases outside the gene matches: 3. Germline assignment: CDR1 MDHEN and CDR2 SYDVKM. CDR3 sequence (DNA): TGTGCCAGCAGTTTATGGACAGGGGGACGAGATACGCAGTATTTT. Translation: CASSLWTGGRDTQYF.

In this sample, this clone turned up a few times. The rearrangement links TRBV4-2 to TRBJ2-2; 9 bases line up with TRBD2. The V gene end was trimmed by 3 bases and the J gene end by 4 bases; junction bases not matched to a gene: 9. Germline V gene sequence: CDR1 LGHNA, CDR2 YNFKEQ. The CDR3 is 17 residues long. The CDR3 coding sequence is TGTGCCAGCAGCCAGCAGATGGGACTAGCAGGCACCGGGGAGCTGTTTTTT. This gives the protein CASSQQMGLAGTGELFF.

The chain employs TRBV4-1 and TRBJ1-3, with D hard to call. There are 15 residues in the CDR3. V dropped 5 bases and J dropped 4 bases, with 15 bases sitting between them. Germline CDR1 and CDR2: MGHRA and YSYEKL. As DNA, the CDR3 is TGCGCCAGCAGCTCTCGCGCTTCCTCCGGAAACACCATATATTTT. Residues: CASSSRASSGNTIYF.

The gene calls are TRBV27 and TRBJ2-2, with D tentatively TRBD2 (5 bases). Germline V gives CDR1 MNHEY, CDR2 SMNVEV (reference sequence). Trimming took 6 bases from V and 0 from J, leaving 14 bases between them. This CDR3 region has 16 residues. This CDR3 reads CASSPFLRANTGELFF. The CDR3 bases are TGTGCCAGCAGCCCATTTTTGAGGGCGAACACCGGGGAGCTGTTTTTT.

The chain recombines TRBV6-5 with TRBJ2-7; D is unclear. Trimming left V 7 bases short and J 5 bases short, with 15 bases between. The CDR3 runs to 13 residues. The germline gives CDR1 MNHEY, CDR2 SVGAGI. CDR3 residues: CASTPPEGNEQYF. The CDR3 region has the DNA TGTGCCAGCACCCCTCCAGAAGGGAACGAGCAGTACTTC.